This T cell receptor beta chain was sequenced during a study of T cell responses to AZD1222 COVID-19 vaccine. Study in general: Second-dose schedules of about 4 or about 12 weeks were combined.

Sequencing used immunoSEQ multiplex PCR; TCRdb keeps in-frame clones, though not all of them. This table holds 100,000 to 150,000 clones, 87% found once. The CDR3 length is 17 residues. V shed 3 bases, J shed 9 bases, and the junction held 17 bases outside the gene matches. CDR1 SGHTA and CDR2 FQGNSA come from the germline V gene. Regarding this clone: Its antigen is not known.

Study-level points and caveats: CD4 TCRs linked to vaccination spanned spike, dominating at 160-218 and 743-854. Repertoire sampling was restricted to post-peak T cell response timepoints. White British ancestry dominated among donors, who included more females, and clonal diversity was possibly underestimated.

The chain couples TRBV7-2 to TRBJ2-1; 7 bases align to TRBD1. The sequence derives from an adult in good health. Specimen: peripheral blood, collected on day 0 of AZD1222 vaccination. The CDR3 sequence: CASSFDGQVGLIGEQFF. In DNA, the CDR3 is TGTGCCAGCAGCTTCGACGGACAGGTGGGTCTTATAGGTGAGCAGTTCTTC.